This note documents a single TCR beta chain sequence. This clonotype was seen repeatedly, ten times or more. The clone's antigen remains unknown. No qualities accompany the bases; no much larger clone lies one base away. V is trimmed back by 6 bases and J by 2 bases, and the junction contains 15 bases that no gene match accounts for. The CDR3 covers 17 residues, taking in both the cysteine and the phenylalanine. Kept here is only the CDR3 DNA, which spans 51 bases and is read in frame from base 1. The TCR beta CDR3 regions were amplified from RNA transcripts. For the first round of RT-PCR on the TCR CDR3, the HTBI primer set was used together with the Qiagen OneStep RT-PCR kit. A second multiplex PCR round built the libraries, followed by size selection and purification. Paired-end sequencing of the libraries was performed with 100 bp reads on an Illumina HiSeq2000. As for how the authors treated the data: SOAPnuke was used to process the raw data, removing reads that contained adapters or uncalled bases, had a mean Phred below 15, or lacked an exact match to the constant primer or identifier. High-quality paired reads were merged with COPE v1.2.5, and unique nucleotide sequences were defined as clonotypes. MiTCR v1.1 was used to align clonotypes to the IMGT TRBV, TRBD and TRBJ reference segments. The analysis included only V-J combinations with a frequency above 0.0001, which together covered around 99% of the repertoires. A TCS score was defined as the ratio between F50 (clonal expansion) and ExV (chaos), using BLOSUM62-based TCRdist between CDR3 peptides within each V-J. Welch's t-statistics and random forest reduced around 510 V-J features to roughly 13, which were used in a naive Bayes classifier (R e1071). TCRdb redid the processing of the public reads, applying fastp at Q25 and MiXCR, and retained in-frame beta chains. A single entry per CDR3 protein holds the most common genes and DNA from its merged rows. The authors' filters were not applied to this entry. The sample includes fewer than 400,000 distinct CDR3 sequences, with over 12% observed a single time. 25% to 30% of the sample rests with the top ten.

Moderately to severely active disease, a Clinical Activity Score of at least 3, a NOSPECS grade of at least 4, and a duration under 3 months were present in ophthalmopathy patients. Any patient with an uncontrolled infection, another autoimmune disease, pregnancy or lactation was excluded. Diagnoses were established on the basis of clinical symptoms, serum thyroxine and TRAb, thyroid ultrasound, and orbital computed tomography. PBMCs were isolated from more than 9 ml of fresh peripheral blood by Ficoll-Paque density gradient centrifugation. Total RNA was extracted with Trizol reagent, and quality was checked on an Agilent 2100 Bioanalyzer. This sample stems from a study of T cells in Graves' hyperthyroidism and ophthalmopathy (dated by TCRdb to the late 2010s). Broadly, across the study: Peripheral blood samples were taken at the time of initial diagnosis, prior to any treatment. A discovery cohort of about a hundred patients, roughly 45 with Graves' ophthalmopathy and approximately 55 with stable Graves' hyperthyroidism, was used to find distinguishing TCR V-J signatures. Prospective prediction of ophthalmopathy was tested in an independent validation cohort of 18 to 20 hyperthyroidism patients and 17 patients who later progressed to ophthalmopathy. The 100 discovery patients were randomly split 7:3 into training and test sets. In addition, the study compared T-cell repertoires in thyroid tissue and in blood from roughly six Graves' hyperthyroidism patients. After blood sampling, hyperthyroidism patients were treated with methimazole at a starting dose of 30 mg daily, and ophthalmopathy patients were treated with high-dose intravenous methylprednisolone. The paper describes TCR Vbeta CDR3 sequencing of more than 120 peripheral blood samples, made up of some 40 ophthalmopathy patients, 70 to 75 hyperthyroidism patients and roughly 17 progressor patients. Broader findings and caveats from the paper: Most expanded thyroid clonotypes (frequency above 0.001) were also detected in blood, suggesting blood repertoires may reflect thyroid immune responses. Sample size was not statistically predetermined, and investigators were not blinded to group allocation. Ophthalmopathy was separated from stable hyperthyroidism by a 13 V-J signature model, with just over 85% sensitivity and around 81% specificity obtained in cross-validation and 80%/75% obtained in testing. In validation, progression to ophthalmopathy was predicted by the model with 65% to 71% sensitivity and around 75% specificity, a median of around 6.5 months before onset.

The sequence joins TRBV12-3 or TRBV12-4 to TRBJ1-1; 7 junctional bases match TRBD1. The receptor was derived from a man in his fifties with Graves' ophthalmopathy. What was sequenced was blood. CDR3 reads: CASRAGTATLLNTEAFF. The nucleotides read TGTGCCAGCAGAGCCGGGACAGCCACCCTCCTCAACACTGAAGCTTTCTTT.